These T cell receptor beta chains were read from a single sample in a study of cytotoxic CD8 clonotypes in ibrutinib-treated CLL. TCRdb keeps only in-frame clones here, not all; method: immunoSEQ multiplex PCR. Among about 9,400 clones listed, over 60% were seen once. Specimen: PBMCs, collected before ibrutinib treatment. These receptors came from a human donor with chronic lymphocytic leukemia. The CDR3 runs from the conserved cysteine through the conserved F or W. A D gene is named only where the DNA matches it firmly. Rows give clone size only sometimes, using once, few, many, or a class for an expanded clone.

size	V	J	D	DNA	CDR3
.	TRBV11-2	TRBJ1-1	.	TGTGCCACCCGGAGGACTGAAGCTTTCTTT	CATRRTEAFF
.	TRBV5-6	TRBJ2-3	.	TGTGCCAGCAGCTTGCTCCTGACAGATACGCAGTATTTT	CASSLLLTDTQYF
few	TRBV6-5	TRBJ1-2	.	TGTGCCAGCAGTACAGGCTCCGGCTACACCTTC	CASSTGSGYTF
.	TRBV18	TRBJ2-7	.	TGTGCCAGCTCAACCACCGGGACCCCGGCGTACTTC	CASSTTGTPAYF
.	TRBV30	TRBJ2-3	TRBD2	TGTGCCTGGACTAGCGGCCTCAGCACAGATACGCAGTATTTT	CAWTSGLSTDTQYF
once	TRBV7-8	TRBJ2-1	.	TGTGCCAGCAGCGCAATGGGGATCGAGCAGTTCTTC	CASSAMGIEQFF
.	TRBV2	TRBJ2-7	TRBD1	TGTGCCAGCAGATGGGACAGGGTCTACGAGCAGTACTTC	CASRWDRVYEQYF
few	TRBV5-5	TRBJ2-7	.	TGTGCCAGCAGCTGGACCAGCTACGAGCAGTACTTC	CASSWTSYEQYF
.	TRBV2	TRBJ1-5	TRBD1	TGTGCCAGCAGTGAAGGCAGGGGGCTTCAGCCCCAGCATTTT	CASSEGRGLQPQHF
.	TRBV6-5	TRBJ1-1	.	TGTTCCGCGGGGCACTGGAACACTGAAGCTTTCTTT	CSAGHWNTEAFF
.	TRBV30	TRBJ1-2	.	TGTGCCTGGAGTGTCGGTAGGGTAGTAAACTATGGCTACACCTTC	CAWSVGRVVNYGYTF
.	TRBV11-2	TRBJ2-2	.	TGTGCCAGCAACAGGGTTCGGACCGGGGAGCTGTTTTTT	CASNRVRTGELFF
.	TRBV5-1	TRBJ1-5	TRBD1	TGCGCCAGCAGCTCCACCCCTGGACAGGAACAGCCCCAGCATTTT	CASSSTPGQEQPQHF
few	TRBV7-3	TRBJ2-5	.	TGTGCCAGCAGCCCCCAGGTAGCGGAGACCCAGTACTTC	CASSPQVAETQYF
once	TRBV29-1	TRBJ2-1	.	TGCAGCGCCCAACGGGGGTCCTCCTACAATGAGCAGTTCTTC	CSAQRGSSYNEQFF
.	TRBV6-5	TRBJ2-5	.	TGTGCCAGCAGTGGGAAAGTGACCCAGTACTTC	CASSGKVTQYF
once	TRBV5-1	TRBJ2-1	TRBD1	TGCGCCAGCAGCTCGGGACAGGGGGCTTCCTACAATGAGCAGTTCTTC	CASSSGQGASYNEQFF
.	TRBV7-9	TRBJ2-2	TRBD1	TGTGCCAGCAGCGGGACAGTGGGGCGGACCGGGGAGCTGTTTTTT	CASSGTVGRTGELFF
.	TRBV6-5	TRBJ1-1	.	TGTGCCAGCAGATACCTGGGGGCCCCAAGGACTGAAGCTTTCTTT	CASRYLGAPRTEAFF
.	TRBV6-6	TRBJ2-2	.	TGTGCCAGCAGAGGGTTCTTGACGGGCGGGGAGCTGTTTTTT	CASRGFLTGGELFF
.	TRBV5-1	TRBJ2-1	.	TGCGCCAGCAGCTTGGCCGGCGGGGCCATCTACAATGAGCAGTTCTTC	CASSLAGGAIYNEQFF
few	TRBV28	TRBJ1-5	.	TGTGCCAGCAGTTCCCGGGGGCCGTTAGGGCAGCCCCAGCATTTT	CASSSRGPLGQPQHF
few	TRBV29-1	TRBJ1-1	.	TGCAGCGTTCGCAGGGAATCCACTGAAGCTTTCTTT	CSVRRESTEAFF
.	TRBV18	TRBJ1-1	.	TGTGCCAGCTCACCATCGGTGAACACTGAAGCTTTCTTT	CASSPSVNTEAFF
.	TRBV7-9	TRBJ2-6	.	TGTGCCAGCAGCTATGTAGTAGGACAGACGACCTCTGGGGCCAACGTCCTGACTTTC	CASSYVVGQTTSGANVLTF
.	TRBV30	TRBJ1-1	TRBD1	TGTGCCTGGAGTGTACGGACAGGTTGGAACACTGAAGCTTTCTTT	CAWSVRTGWNTEAFF
few	TRBV5-1	TRBJ2-1	.	TGCGCCAGCAGCTCACTCGGACCCTCCGCTCGTGAGCAGTTCTTC	CASSSLGPSAREQFF
.	TRBV7-3	TRBJ2-2	.	TGTGCCAGCAGCGCCAGGGGAGGCACCGGGGAGCTGTTTTTT	CASSARGGTGELFF
few	TRBV5-4	TRBJ2-1	.	TGTGCCAGCAGCTTGGCCCTGGGCGCATACAATGAGCAGTTCTTC	CASSLALGAYNEQFF
.	TRBV27	TRBJ2-7	.	TGTGCCAGCAGTCTCTACGAGCAGTACTTC	CASSLYEQYF
few	TRBV6-4	TRBJ2-7	.	TGTGCCAGCAGTGAAGGGATCGGGTCCTACGAGCAGTACTTC	CASSEGIGSYEQYF
few	TRBV11-2	TRBJ1-4	.	TGTGCCAGCAGCTTAATCGGAAATAATGAAAAACTGTTTTTT	CASSLIGNNEKLFF
.	TRBV18	TRBJ1-1	.	TGTGCCAGCTCAACAGCGGCGCGTAACACTGAAGCTTTCTTT	CASSTAARNTEAFF
once	TRBV7-9	TRBJ2-1	TRBD2	TGTGCCAGCAGCCCGGGGGGGGCTTACAATGAGCAGTTCTTC	CASSPGGAYNEQFF
.	TRBV5-4	TRBJ1-2	.	TGTGCCAGCAGCTTGATAACGGGGGCGACGAACTATGGCTACACCTTC	CASSLITGATNYGYTF
.	TRBV6-5	TRBJ1-2	.	TGTGCCAGCAGTGGTAACAGGGTCTACACCTTC	CASSGNRVYTF
.	TRBV5-4	TRBJ1-1	.	TGTGCCAGCAGCTTGGCAGGGAGGGTGGCTGAAGCTTTCTTT	CASSLAGRVAEAFF
few	TRBV5-1	TRBJ2-3	.	TGCGCCAGCAGCCTGGAGGCCCTGACGACAGATACGCAGTATTTT	CASSLEALTTDTQYF
.	TRBV7-8	TRBJ1-2	.	TGTGCCAGCAGCTTTACTACCGGTACAGGGACCTATGGCTACACCTTC	CASSFTTGTGTYGYTF
once	TRBV7-8	TRBJ1-1	.	TGTGCCAGCAGCTTAGAAGCGGGGCTGAGCACTGAAGCTTTCTTT	CASSLEAGLSTEAFF
few	TRBV9	TRBJ2-3	TRBD2	TGTGCCAGCAGCGTAGATGCGGGAGGGGCAGGTACGCAGTATTTT	CASSVDAGGAGTQYF
few	TRBV6-5	TRBJ2-7	.	TGTGCCAGCAGGAACCGGGTGTCGTCCTACGAGCAGTACTTC	CASRNRVSSYEQYF